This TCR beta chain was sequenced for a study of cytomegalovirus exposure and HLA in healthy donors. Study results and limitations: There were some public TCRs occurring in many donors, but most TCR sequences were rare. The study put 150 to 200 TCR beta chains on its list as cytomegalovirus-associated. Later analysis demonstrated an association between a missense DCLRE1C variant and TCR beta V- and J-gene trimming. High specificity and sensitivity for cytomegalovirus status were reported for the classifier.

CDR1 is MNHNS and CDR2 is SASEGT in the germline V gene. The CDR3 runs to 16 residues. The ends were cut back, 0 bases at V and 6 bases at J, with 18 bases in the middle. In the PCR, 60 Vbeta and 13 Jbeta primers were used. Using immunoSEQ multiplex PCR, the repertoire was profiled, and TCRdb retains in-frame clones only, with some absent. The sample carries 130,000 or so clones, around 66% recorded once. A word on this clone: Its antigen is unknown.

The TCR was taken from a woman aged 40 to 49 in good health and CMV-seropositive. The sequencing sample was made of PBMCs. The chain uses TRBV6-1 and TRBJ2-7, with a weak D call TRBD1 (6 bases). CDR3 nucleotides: TGTGCCAGCAGTGAAGCTTTTAGAGTGGGGGCTCGCGAGCAGTACTTC. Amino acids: CASSEAFRVGAREQYF.